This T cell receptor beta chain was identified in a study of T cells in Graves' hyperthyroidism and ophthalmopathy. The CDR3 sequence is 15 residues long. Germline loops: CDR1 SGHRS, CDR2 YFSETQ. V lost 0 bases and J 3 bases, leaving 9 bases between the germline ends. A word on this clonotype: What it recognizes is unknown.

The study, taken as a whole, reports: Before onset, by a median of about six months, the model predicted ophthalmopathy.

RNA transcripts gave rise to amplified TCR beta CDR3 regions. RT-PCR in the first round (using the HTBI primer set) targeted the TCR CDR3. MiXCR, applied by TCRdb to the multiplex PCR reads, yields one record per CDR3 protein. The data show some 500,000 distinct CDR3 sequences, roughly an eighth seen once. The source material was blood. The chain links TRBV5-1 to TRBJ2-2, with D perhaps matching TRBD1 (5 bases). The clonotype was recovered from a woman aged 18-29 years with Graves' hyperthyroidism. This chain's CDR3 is CASSLGGQDTGELFF. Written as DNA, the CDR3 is TGCGCCAGCAGCTTGGGCGGACAAGACACCGGGGAGCTGTTTTTT.